This record looks at one T cell receptor beta chain sequence and its context. This clone's antigen is unknown. Per-nucleotide qualities are absent, and no much larger clonotype sits a single base away. This sample stems from a study of blood T cell repertoires in COVID-19 (dated by TCRdb to between 2020 and 2021). About the investigation overall: Samples from collaborators originated in the United States, Italy and Spain and spanned both the acute and convalescent phases of COVID-19. The prospective study material was composed of cDNA or gDNA derived from T cells, B-cell-depleted T cells, or PBMCs. The dataset comprised deeply sampled blood TCRbeta repertoires from subjects exposed to, actively infected with, or recovered from COVID-19. A freely available public database, intended as a resource for researchers studying the immune response to SARS-CoV-2, is where the repertoires were released. The samples were drawn from two sources: the first 160 participants of the ongoing ImmuneRACE study, and 1,254 subjects contributed by 6 global collaborators. Sample metadata almost always included a de-identified subject ID, COVID-19 status, age in years and sex. Where available, HLA class I and class II types were obtained from metadata supplied by the sample provider rather than from assay-based typing. Beyond this particular receptor, the publication reports: How much clinical and demographic metadata was included differed by source and by participant, and the metadata was provided uncurated.

Each collaborating institution followed its own protocols to collect whole blood in K2EDTA tubes. For TCRbeta analysis, collaborator samples were shipped as frozen whole blood, as isolated PBMCs, or as DNA extracted from either sample type. The immunoSEQ Assay, a bias-controlled multiplex PCR, was used to amplify TCRbeta CDR3 regions from genomic DNA. In the source study's methods: The number of nucleated cells in each sample was estimated from the amplification of reference gene primers within the assay. To quantify the absolute abundance of each unique TCRbeta CDR3 rearrangement, sequence reads were collapsed and filtered. Productive Simpson clonality was computed per sample as the square root of Simpson's diversity index over productive rearrangements. Drawn from immuneACCESS, this table holds only the in-frame rearrangements with V and J called that TCRdb kept. Clones are partly lost; checked studies trace under half to an unresolved V gene and leave the rest unexplained. V, J and clone size reflect that table, while D and trimming were determined from the DNA. The sample yields around 200,000 clones; roughly 85% were counted once. About 2.3% of the sample goes to the ten largest clones.

This receptor was obtained from a woman in her thirties or forties with active or convalescent COVID-19. Sample: peripheral blood.

CDR3 region: CSVAPQTGAGGYTF. The DNA reads as follows: TGCAGCGTTGCCCCGCAGACAGGGGCAGGGGGCTACACCTTC. The chain links TRBV29-1 with TRBJ1-2, with 8 junctional bases fitting TRBD1. The CDR3 has 14 amino acids, counting the end cysteine and phenylalanine. Solely the CDR3 DNA is kept, with 42 bases framed from the first base. V is pruned by 4 bases and J by 8 bases, leaving 12 bases of the junction without a gene match. From the germline V gene, CDR1 is SQVTM and CDR2 is ANQGSEA. The entire variable domain, with the stretches around the CDR3 drawn from the reference TRBV29-1 and TRBJ1-2 proteins, is SAVISQKPSRDICQRGTSLTIQCQVDSQVTMMFWYRQQPGQSLTLIATANQGSEATYESGFVIDKFPISRPNLTFSTLTVSNMSPEDSSIYLCSVAPQTGAGGYTFGSGTRLTVV.